One sample yielded the 10 T cell receptor beta chains listed below, sequenced in a study of blood T cells in healthy people across ages. Alongside a J-beta primer mix, a sample-barcoded 5' primer served in a second PCR lasting 7 to 11 cycles. TCRdb independently ran MiXCR on the 5' RACE reads; one entry per CDR3 protein. Of hundreds of thousands of distinct CDR3 sequences in the sample, 29% were seen once. Sequenced sample: blood. The receptors were sampled from a woman of 80 years or more in good health.

This clonotype was counted at least ten times. The J gene is TRBJ2-1, the V gene TRBV6-2 or TRBV6-3; 8 bases are a match to TRBD1. This CDR3 has 18 amino acids. Losses at the gene ends were 5 bases for V and 3 bases for J; bases not matched to a gene: 15. Germline loops: CDR1 MNHEY, CDR2 SVGEGT. The CDR3 nucleotides are TGTGCCAGCAGTGCCCCGCAGAGGGACAGGACATTCTACAATGAGCAGTTCTTC. Translated, it gives CASSAPQRDRTFYNEQFF.

The chain couples TRBV30 to TRBJ1-6; D might be TRBD1 (5 bases). In germline, CDR1 is GTSNPN, CDR2 SVGIG (reference sequence). The CDR3 spans 14 residues. V lost 2 bases and J 9 bases, leaving 14 bases between the germline ends. In DNA, the CDR3 is TGTGCCTGGAGTTCGCGGGGGACGACTTCACCCCTCCACTTT. Translating gives CAWSSRGTTSPLHF.

This clonotype was counted only a few times. The chain carries TRBV11-2 and TRBJ2-2; D tentatively reads TRBD1 or TRBD2 (6 bases each). V lost 0 bases, J lost 5 bases, and 16 bases lay in between. Germline values: CDR1 SGHAT, CDR2 FQNNGV. The CDR3 has 17 residues. The CDR3 here is CASSLDGWGARTGELFF. CDR3 sequence (DNA): TGTGCCAGCAGCTTAGATGGGTGGGGGGCCAGGACCGGGGAGCTGTTTTTT.

This clonotype was recorded many times. The V call is TRBV6-6, the J call TRBJ2-5; D is unclear. This CDR3 has 14 amino acids. V was cut by 6 bases and J by 1 base, with 12 bases left in between. CDR1 is MNHNY, CDR2 SVGAGI, per germline (reference sequence). The CDR3 protein is CASSPPGRQETQYF. CDR3 nucleotide sequence: TGTGCCAGCAGCCCCCCAGGACGCCAAGAGACCCAGTACTTC.

The chain carries TRBV5-1 and TRBJ2-1; D tentatively reads TRBD1 or TRBD2 (6 bases each). Germline lookup yields CDR1 SGHRS and CDR2 YFSETQ. There are 15 residues in the CDR3. The V end was cut by 4 bases, the J end by 7 bases, with 18 bases between. Here the CDR3 reads CASSPEGGAGNEQFF. The CDR3 DNA reads as TGCGCCAGCAGCCCGGAGGGGGGCGCGGGGAATGAGCAGTTCTTC.

The chain is built from TRBV6-6 and TRBJ2-2; 7 bases map to TRBD1. This CDR3 is 13 amino acids long. The germline gives CDR1 MNHNY, CDR2 SVGAGI (reference sequence). The junction had 3 bases not matched to a gene; V was cut back by 4 bases and J by 7 bases. CDR3 sequence reads: CASSSTGVGELFF. DNA of the CDR3: TGTGCCAGCAGTTCTACAGGGGTCGGGGAGCTGTTTTTT.

V gene TRBV11-2 combines with J gene TRBJ1-2; perhaps TRBD1 as D (5 bases). V lost 0 bases to trimming and J lost 4 bases, with 12 bases between them. There are 15 residues in the CDR3. Looked up from germline, CDR1 is SGHAT and CDR2 is FQNNGV. CDR3 in amino acids: CASSLEQQGSYGYTF. As DNA, the CDR3 is TGTGCCAGCAGCTTAGAACAGCAGGGCTCCTATGGCTACACCTTC.

This clonotype was seen more than once but under ten times. A much bigger clone sits one base away, suggesting this may be a read error. The chain employs TRBV3-1 and TRBJ1-2; TRBD1 might be the D (5 bases). There are 14 residues in the CDR3. Germline V gene data show CDR1 as LGHDT and CDR2 as YNNKEL (reference sequence). CDR3 sequence (DNA): TGTGCCGGCAGCCCATCGGCAGGGAATAGAGGCTACACCTTC. Its protein product is CAGSPSAGNRGYTF.

The chain couples TRBV20-1 to TRBJ2-1; either TRBD1 or TRBD2 may fit D (5 bases each). The last part of the DNA fits TRBJ2-7 better; the J call may be wrong. In germline, CDR1 is DFQATT, CDR2 SNEGSKA (reference sequence). This CDR3 is built from 15 residues. This CDR3 reads CSARAGTGYNNEQYF. DNA for the CDR3: TGCAGTGCTAGAGCTGGGACGGGCTACAACAATGAGCAGTACTTC.

In regard to this clonotype: A single base separates this from a much larger clone, so it may be a read error. The rearrangement joins TRBV11-2 to TRBJ2-5; 9 positions match TRBD2. Looked up from germline, CDR1 is SGHAT and CDR2 is FQNNGV. J gave up 11 bases and V 1 base, and 11 bases lay outside the gene matches. The CDR3 is 15 residues long. This chain's CDR3 is CASSLGGGGAVEQYF. The CDR3 region has the DNA TGTGCCAGCAGCTTAGGTGGCGGGGGGGCAGTTGAGCAGTACTTC.